A selection of T cell receptor beta chains follows, all from one sample in a study of shared clonotypes between healthy human individuals. Produced via immunoSEQ multiplex PCR; TCRdb's table is partial and in-frame only. The sample holds some 690,000 clones, 90% seen once. Sample: memory CD8+ T cells from PBMCs. Receptors originate from a man aged 18 to 30 in good health. Some clones in this sample may be carry-over from other donors' samples. Each CDR3 is given with its conserved first and last residue. The order of the fields is V gene, J gene, clone size, D gene, CDR3 protein, CDR3 DNA. The D gene is left open where the match is weak. Some rows mark clone size as missing; the rest say once, few, many or name a class of expanded clone.

>TRBV6-4|TRBJ2-1|.|TRBD2
CASSVAGGPNEQFF
TGTGCCAGCAGCGTAGCGGGAGGGCCCAATGAGCAGTTCTTC
>TRBV30|TRBJ2-1|.|.
CAWPGSEQFF
TGTGCCTGGCCCGGTTCTGAGCAGTTCTTC
>TRBV2|TRBJ1-5|.|TRBD1
CASSPDRGPMVNQPQHF
TGTGCCAGCAGCCCCGACAGGGGTCCCATGGTAAATCAGCCCCAGCATTTT
>TRBV5-6|TRBJ1-4|.|.
CASSLGGYADRPNEKLFF
TGTGCCAGCAGCTTGGGGGGATACGCCGATAGGCCTAATGAAAAACTGTTTTTT
>TRBV7-2|TRBJ2-1|.|.
CASSQSFGYEQFF
TGTGCCAGCAGTCAATCTTTCGGGTATGAGCAGTTCTTC
>TRBV7-9|TRBJ2-7|.|TRBD1
CASSLRDSYEQYF
TGTGCCAGCAGCTTAAGGGACAGTTACGAGCAGTACTTC
>TRBV27|TRBJ2-7|.|.
CASVSSLGSNEQYF
TGTGCCAGCGTTTCCAGCCTGGGGTCCAACGAGCAGTACTTC
>TRBV9|TRBJ1-1|.|.
CASSVSGETEAFF
TGTGCCAGCAGCGTGTCAGGGGAAACTGAAGCTTTCTTT
>TRBV27|TRBJ1-2|.|TRBD1
CASTSGDRGLGYTF
TGTGCCAGCACCAGTGGGGACAGGGGGCTCGGCTACACCTTC
>TRBV9|TRBJ2-2|once|TRBD2
CASSVAGLAVIGSSGELFF
TGTGCCAGCAGCGTAGCGGGACTAGCGGTAATCGGCTCCTCCGGGGAGCTGTTTTTT
>TRBV28|TRBJ2-5|.|.
CASSTIWGGSETQYF
TGTGCCAGCAGTACCATTTGGGGGGGCAGCGAGACCCAGTACTTC
>TRBV4-3|TRBJ1-2|.|TRBD1
CASSQTGTGPYYGYTF
TGCGCCAGCAGCCAGACCGGGACAGGGCCTTACTATGGCTACACCTTC
>TRBV13|TRBJ2-7|.|.
CASSLGLHTYEQYF
TGTGCCAGCAGCTTAGGGCTGCATACCTACGAGCAGTACTTC
>TRBV13|TRBJ2-7|.|.
CASSLQDIGEQYF
TGTGCCAGCAGCCTCCAGGACATAGGGGAGCAGTACTTC
>TRBV2|TRBJ2-1|.|.
CASSEGSAGRWAYNEQFF
TGTGCCAGCAGTGAAGGGTCGGCGGGGAGGTGGGCCTACAATGAGCAGTTCTTC
>TRBV11-2|TRBJ2-7|once|.
CASSLIGQGMNYEQYF
TGTGCCAGCAGCTTAATAGGGCAGGGGATGAACTACGAGCAGTACTTC
>TRBV9|TRBJ2-5|.|TRBD2
CASSATSGVQETQYF
TGTGCCAGCAGCGCGACTAGCGGAGTTCAAGAGACCCAGTACTTC